The 8 T cell receptor beta chains below were found in one sample sequenced in a study of cytomegalovirus exposure and HLA in healthy donors (TCRdb year 2017). Libraries were made using the immunoSEQ multiplex PCR assay. TCRdb limited this immuneACCESS table to in-frame rearrangements with V and J called. A share of clones is missing; checked studies link under half to unresolved V genes, and the rest is unexplained. In all, the sample holds fewer than 350,000 clones, and 70% to 90% of those were seen once. Of the sample, about 0.85% is held by the ten largest clones. Sequencing used PBMCs. Receptor source: a woman aged 18-29 years in good health and CMV-seronegative.

The genes are TRBV2 and TRBJ2-1; 10 positions match TRBD2. The CDR3 has 17 residues. Trimming at V came to 2 bases and at J to 6 bases, leaving 10 bases not matched to a gene. Germline V gives CDR1 SNHLY, CDR2 FYNNEI. The CDR3 bases are TGTGCCAGCAGTGAAAAGGTCGGTCTAGCGGGAGTCAATGAGCAGTTCTTC. Translation: CASSEKVGLAGVNEQFF.

The count of this clone is one. The chain joins TRBV5-1 to TRBJ1-1; D remains unclear. The V gene lost 5 bases and the J gene lost 2 bases, with 13 bases spanning the gap. Germline CDR1 is SGHRS and CDR2 is YFSETQ. The CDR3 is 14 amino acids. The CDR3 sequence is CASRRGYGNTEAFF. In DNA, the CDR3 is TGCGCCAGCAGAAGAGGGTACGGTAACACTGAAGCTTTCTTT. The entire variable domain, with the rest obtained from reference TRBV5-1 and TRBJ1-1, is as follows: KAGVTQTPRYLIKTRGQQVTLSCSPISGHRSVSWYQQTPGQGLQFLFEYFSETQRNKGNFPGRFSGRQFSNSRSEMNVSTLELGDSALYLCASRRGYGNTEAFFGQGTRLTVV.

This clone was seen once. The J gene is TRBJ2-4, the V gene TRBV6-1; tentatively, D is TRBD1 (7 bases). Germline V gene data show CDR1 as MNHNS and CDR2 as SASEGT. V lost 2 bases and J lost 0, with 14 bases in between. The CDR3 has 17 amino acids. The CDR3 loop reads CASSEYSGGLAKNIQYF. DNA for the CDR3: TGTGCCAGCAGTGAATATTCAGGGGGACTAGCCAAAAACATTCAGTACTTC.

The chain combines TRBV4-1 with TRBJ2-5, with 8 positions matching TRBD1. The V segment lost 0 bases and the J segment 5 bases; nucleotides outside the gene matches: 5. This CDR3 region has 15 residues. Germline CDR1 is MGHRA and CDR2 is YSYEKL. In DNA form, the CDR3 reads TGCGCCAGCAGCCAAGACCCAGGGGGCGCGGAGACCCAGTACTTC. It specifies CASSQDPGGAETQYF.

The CDR3 DNA reads as TGTGCCAGCAGCTTAGGGGACAGGGGGCAGGAAGAGCAGTACTTC. This codes for CASSLGDRGQEEQYF. The chain carries TRBV11-1 and TRBJ2-7, with TRBD1 identical over 12 bases. The V gene's germline CDR1 is SGHAT and CDR2 FQDESV (reference sequence). Losses at the gene ends were 1 base for V and 7 bases for J; bases not matched to a gene: 5. The CDR3 runs to 15 residues.

This sequence joins TRBV7-8 and TRBJ1-2; D is possibly TRBD1 (6 bases). This CDR3 is 14 amino acids long. The germline gives CDR1 SGHVS, CDR2 FQNEAQ. Trimming stripped 5 bases from V and 4 bases from J, with 14 bases between. As DNA, the CDR3 is TGTGCCAGCAGCCCCGTCCGGGACACCTATGGCTACACCTTC. Translated, it gives CASSPVRDTYGYTF.

The chain recombines TRBV2 with TRBJ2-5; 10 bases match TRBD1. The CDR3 is 15 residues long. The V gene's germline CDR1 is SNHLY and CDR2 FYNNEI. The J segment lost 2 bases and the V segment lost 5 bases, leaving 5 bases of the junction unmatched. CDR3 sequence reads: CASSHDRGLQETQYF. CDR3 coding DNA: TGTGCCAGCAGTCATGACAGGGGGCTACAAGAGACCCAGTACTTC.

The V gene is TRBV18, the J gene TRBJ1-2, with 7 bases matching TRBD1. Germline V CDR1 and CDR2: KGHSH, LQKENI. V shed 3 bases and J 7 bases; nucleotides not matched to a gene: 8. The CDR3 length is 14 residues. CDR3 in DNA: TGTGCCAGCTCACCCGAACGAACAGGGGCTGGCTACACCTTC. It encodes CASSPERTGAGYTF. Full variable domain (missing parts from reference TRBV18 and TRBJ1-2): NAGVMQNPRHLVRRRGQEARLRCSPMKGHSHVYWYRQLPEEGLKFMVYLQKENIIDESGMPKERFSAEFPKEGPSILRIQQVVRGDSAAYFCASSPERTGAGYTFGSGTRLTVV.